The next 5 T cell receptor beta chains were all read from a single sample in a study of T cells in Graves' hyperthyroidism and ophthalmopathy. RNA transcripts served as the template for amplifying TCR beta CDR3 regions. HTBI primers were used for first-round RT-PCR of the TCR CDR3. TCRdb fed the multiplex PCR reads into MiXCR, producing one record per CDR3 protein. Among nearly 600,000 distinct CDR3 sequences listed, 14% were seen once. Sequences were obtained from blood. All receptors come from a woman under 30 with Graves' ophthalmopathy.

This rearrangement joins TRBV9 to TRBJ2-1; perhaps D is TRBD1 or TRBD2 (5 bases each). Trimming stripped 0 bases from V and 0 bases from J, with 10 bases between. The CDR3 has 16 amino acids. Looked up from germline, CDR1 is SGDLS and CDR2 is YYNGEE. For the CDR3, the DNA is TGTGCCAGCAGCGTAGGGGCAGGGAGCTCCTACAATGAGCAGTTCTTC. This sequence encodes CASSVGAGSSYNEQFF.

The V call is TRBV18, the J call TRBJ2-5, with 9 bases identical to TRBD1. Trimming cost V 3 bases and J 0 bases; bases outside gene matches: 8. Germline V CDR1 and CDR2: KGHSH, LQKENI. There are 17 residues in the CDR3. The CDR3 nucleotides are TGTGCCAGCTCACCTAGGTGGGACAGGGCCCACCAAGAGACCCAGTACTTC. It specifies CASSPRWDRAHQETQYF.

This clonotype has a count of ten or more. This chain uses TRBV20-1 with TRBJ2-5; 11 bases align to TRBD2. The germline V gene has CDR1 DFQATT and CDR2 SNEGSKA (reference sequence). V shed 5 bases, J shed 4 bases, and the junction held 18 bases outside the gene matches. The CDR3 length is 18 residues. CDR3 coding DNA: TGCAGTGCTCAACCGGGACTAGCGGCCTACTGGGTGGGAGAGACCCAGTACTTC. It yields the protein CSAQPGLAAYWVGETQYF.

The table lists this clonotype with many counts. The chain carries TRBV19 and TRBJ2-1; tentative D call: TRBD2 (5 bases). Looked up from germline, CDR1 is LNHDA and CDR2 is SQIVND (reference sequence). The CDR3 has 12 amino acids. Trimming removed 7 bases from V and 10 bases from J, with 14 bases in between. CDR3 protein: CASTVSGNEQFF. The CDR3 bases are TGTGCCAGTACCGTATCGGGGAACGAGCAGTTCTTC.

This clonotype was observed a few times. V gene TRBV9 combines with J gene TRBJ2-1, with a tentative D call TRBD1 (5 bases). V was clipped by 2 bases and J by 9 bases, with 12 bases between them. CDR1 SGDLS and CDR2 YYNGEE come from the germline V gene. This CDR3 contains 13 residues. CDR3 amino acids: CASSVSRAGEQFF. In DNA form, the CDR3 reads TGTGCCAGCAGCGTTTCCAGGGCCGGTGAGCAGTTCTTC. The full variable domain, in which reference TRBV9 and TRBJ2-1 provide the parts outside the CDR3, is DSGVTQTPKHLITATGQRVTLRCSPRSGDLSVYWYQQSLDQGLQFLIQYYNGEERAKGNILERFSAQQFPDLHSELNLSSLELGDSALYFCASSVSRAGEQFFGPGTRLTVL.